The entry below gives a single T cell receptor (beta chain) sequence along with its context. The antigen is not known. This entry comes from a study of T-cell reconstitution after alpha-beta-depleted transplantation in children. With 4 bases removed from V and 3 bases from J, the gap between germline ends came to 14 bases. Germline CDR1 SGHRS, CDR2 YFSETQ. The CDR3 contains 14 residues. As it was prepared, the TCRbeta library received unique molecular identifiers. TCRdb analysed the PCR reads with MiXCR anew, one entry per CDR3 protein. The sample shows around 110,000 distinct CDR3 sequences, 10% of them seen only once. General study points: The authors attributed T-cell counts and diversity one year after transplant mostly to newly produced T cells. Some patients' high day-60 TCRbeta diversity was attributed to recipient cells surviving conditioning. It was reported that alpha-beta T cells came from several hundred expanded graft clones (about two months after transplant).

The sample here was PBMCs, taken before TCRalphabeta/CD19-depleted stem cell transplant. The chain employs TRBV5-1 and TRBJ2-7, with D possibly being TRBD1 or TRBD2 (5 bases each). The TCR sequence derives from a boy between 2 and 10 years old with acute lymphoblastic leukemia, due to receive a stem cell transplant. The DNA for the CDR3 is TGCGCCAGCAGCGCCCGGGACGGAAGCTACGAGCAGTACTTC. Translation: CASSARDGSYEQYF.